This TCR beta chain is drawn from a study of blood T cell repertoires in COVID-19. The germline V gene encodes CDR1 LNHDA and CDR2 SQIVND (reference sequence). The CDR3 is 14 residues long. V was trimmed by 7 bases and J by 4 bases, leaving 14 bases between them. Assay: immunoSEQ multiplex PCR; the TCRdb copy retains only in-frame clones and omits some. The sample has approximately 250,000 clones, about 89% seen once. This clone was found a few times. The TCR comes from a man in his forties with active or convalescent COVID-19. V usage is TRBV19 and J usage is TRBJ1-5; possibly TRBD1 for D (5 bases). The sample was peripheral blood. The CDR3 region has the DNA TGTGCCAGTAAGGACACAATATTAAATCAGCCCCAGCATTTT. Its translation is CASKDTILNQPQHF.